This T cell receptor beta chain was captured in a study of blood T cell repertoires in COVID-19. Overall study: COVID-19 samples collected from the United States, Italy and Spain covered acute and convalescent phases.

In the original analysis: Cell counts per sample came from amplifying reference gene primers. Only in-frame clones appear in the TCRdb table, and some are missing; sequencing was by immunoSEQ multiplex PCR. The V and J calls and clone size come from that table; D and trimming were worked out from the DNA. This sample has approximately 140,000 clones; approximately 86% occur once, and the top ten carry nearly 3%. Trimming pared 3 bases from V and 5 bases from J, leaving 8 bases between. This CDR3 has 12 residues. CDR1 is SGDLS and CDR2 is YYNGEE in the germline V gene. This clonotype originated in a woman aged 40 to 50 with active or convalescent COVID-19. The chain carries TRBV9 and TRBJ1-2; possibly TRBD1 for D (6 bases). Input material: peripheral blood. The CDR3 spells CASSDDRYGYTF. CDR3 nucleotide sequence: TGTGCCAGCAGCGATGACAGGTATGGCTACACCTTC.